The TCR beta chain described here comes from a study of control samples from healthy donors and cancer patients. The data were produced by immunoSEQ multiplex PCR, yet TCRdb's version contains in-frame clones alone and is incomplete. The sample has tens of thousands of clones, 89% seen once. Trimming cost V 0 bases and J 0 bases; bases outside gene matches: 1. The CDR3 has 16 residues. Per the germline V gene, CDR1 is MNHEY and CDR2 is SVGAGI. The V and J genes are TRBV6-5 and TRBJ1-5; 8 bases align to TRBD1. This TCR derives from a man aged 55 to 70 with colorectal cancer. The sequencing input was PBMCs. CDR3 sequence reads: CASSYSGTGSNQPQHF. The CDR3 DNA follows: TGTGCCAGCAGTTACTCAGGGACAGGTAGCAATCAGCCCCAGCATTTT.